Listed here are 26 T cell receptor beta chains from one sample, sequenced in a study of T cell clonality in common variable immunodeficiency. Sequenced by immunoSEQ multiplex PCR; TCRdb stores in-frame clones only, minus some. This sample comprises about 50,000 clones, none seen once only. Sample: peripheral blood mononuclear cells. The receptor source for this set is a person aged 18-70 years in good health.

At least ten counts were recorded for this clone. The sequenced fragment ends 3 residues before the CDR3 boundary, so the rest is inferred from the germline J gene. J is TRBJ1-1 and V is TRBV5-1; a possible D gene is TRBD1 (5 bases). The germline CDR1 and CDR2 sequences are SGHRS and YFSETQ. V was clipped by 2 bases and J by 0 bases, with 11 bases between them. There are 15 residues in the CDR3. The CDR3 protein is CASSLGDSMNTEAFF. The CDR3 bases that were read are TGCGCCAGCAGCTTAGGGGACTCCATGAACACTGAA.

This clone was recorded many times. The read terminates 3 residues ahead of where the CDR3 ends, so the germline J gene completes it. The J gene is TRBJ2-1, the V gene TRBV18, with 10 bases matching TRBD2. There are 18 residues in the CDR3. V was pared by 3 bases and J by 7 bases, with 15 bases of the junction left unmatched. The germline V gene has CDR1 KGHSH and CDR2 LQKENI. CDR3 amino acids: CASSPFDRLAGVENEQFF. The CDR3 bases that were read are TGTGCCAGCTCACCCTTCGACAGACTAGCGGGTGTTGAAAATGAG.

Many counts were recorded for this clone. The read finishes 3 residues shy of the CDR3 end, and the germline J gene is used to complete it. The chain has TRBV20-1 and TRBJ1-2, with a weak D call TRBD1 (6 bases). From germline, CDR1 is DFQATT and CDR2 SNEGSKA (reference sequence). V dropped 2 bases and J dropped 4 bases, with 14 bases sitting between them. This CDR3 is 14 amino acids long. The CDR3: CSARTTTGFYGYTF. The CDR3 DNA, read in part, is TGCAGTGCTAGAACTACTACAGGGTTCTATGGC.

This clone was counted many times. The read ends 3 residues before the CDR3 terminus; that terminus is restored from the germline J gene. The chain links TRBV30 to TRBJ1-6, with TRBD1 as a possible D gene (5 bases). Per the germline V gene, CDR1 is GTSNPN and CDR2 is SVGIG (reference sequence). The V end lost 7 bases, the J end lost 6 bases, and 19 bases lay between the germline ends. The CDR3 is made up of 15 amino acids. The DNA read from the CDR3 is TGTGCCTTTACCGCAGGGCCAGTTTCTAATTCACCC. This gives the protein CAFTAGPVSNSP. The whole CDR3 is CAFTAGPVSNSPLHF.

This clone was observed many times. The read ends 3 residues shy of where the CDR3 ends; the end is completed using the germline J gene. The chain joins TRBV28 to TRBJ2-5; 8 bases are a match to TRBD1. Per the germline V gene, CDR1 is MDHEN and CDR2 is SYDVKM. The V and J ends lost 5 bases and 6 bases, in that order; junction bases with no gene match: 5. The CDR3 has 13 amino acids. The CDR3 here is CASSPTGGQTQYF. CDR3 bases read: TGTGCCAGCAGTCCAACAGGGGGGCAGACC.

This clone was detected ten times or more. The read ends 3 residues early relative to the CDR3; the germline J gene fills the gap. The V gene is TRBV7-2, the J gene TRBJ1-4, with TRBD1 matching over 7 bases. The CDR3 length is 13 residues. The V gene's germline CDR1 is SGHTA and CDR2 FQGNSA. CDR3 sequence: CASSPREQGSLFF. CDR3 bases read: TGTGCCAGCAGCCCACGAGAACAGGGGTCA.

This clone has more than one count but fewer than ten. The missing CDR3 end, 3 residues past where the read stops, is filled in from the germline J gene. The chain has TRBV5-1 and TRBJ1-2; D perhaps matches TRBD1 (5 bases). The CDR3 covers 14 residues. The V gene's germline CDR1 is SGHRS and CDR2 YFSETQ. CDR3 bases read: TGCGCCAGCAGCTATTACAGGAACAACTACGAC. Translating it yields CASSYYRNNYD. The CDR3, in full, reads CASSYYRNNYDYTF.

This clone was counted many times. The CDR3 end lies 3 residues beyond the end of the read and is filled in from the germline J gene. The V call is TRBV30, the J call TRBJ2-2, with D possibly TRBD2 on 5 matching bases. CDR1 GTSNPN and CDR2 SVGIG come from the germline V gene (reference sequence). CDR3 size: 17 residues. With 0 bases removed from V and 5 bases from J, the gap between germline ends came to 19 bases. CDR3 loop: CAWSVKAGSGFTGELFF. Incomplete CDR3 DNA: TGTGCCTGGAGTGTAAAGGCCGGGTCGGGGTTTACCGGGGAG. The whole variable domain, remainder taken from reference TRBV30 and TRBJ2-2, is SQTIHQWPATLVQPVGSPLSLECTVEGTSNPNLYWYRQAAGRGLQLLFYSVGIGQISSEVPQNLSASRPQDRQFILSSKKLLLSDSGFYLCAWSVKAGSGFTGELFFGEGSRLTVL.

This clone was seen at least ten times. The read falls 3 residues short of the CDR3 end, and the missing part is taken from the germline J gene. The V and J genes are TRBV14 and TRBJ2-7; D is undetermined. CDR1 and CDR2 from the germline V gene are SGHDN and FVKESK. V was shortened by 4 bases and J by 5 bases, with 15 bases between the two germline ends. The CDR3 is made up of 14 amino acids. Partial CDR3 DNA: TGTGCCAGCAGCCCCCGGTTAGCTCCCAACGAG. Protein: CASSPRLAPNE. The whole CDR3 reads CASSPRLAPNEQYF.

As for this clone: The read stops 3 residues short of the end of the CDR3; the missing end is completed from the germline J gene. The chain carries TRBV18 and TRBJ2-7, with unresolved D. Germline loops: CDR1 KGHSH, CDR2 LQKENI. V was trimmed by 1 base and J by 6 bases, leaving 7 bases between them. CDR3 size: 12 residues. The CDR3 loop is CASSPLSPEQYF. The sequenced CDR3 bases are TGTGCCAGCTCACCACTCTCTCCCGAG. The full variable domain, its missing parts supplied by reference TRBV18 and TRBJ2-7, is NAGVMQNPRHLVRRRGQEARLRCSPMKGHSHVYWYRQLPEEGLKFMVYLQKENIIDESGMPKERFSAEFPKEGPSILRIQQVVRGDSAAYFCASSPLSPEQYFGPGTRLTVT.

This clone was recorded at least ten times. CDR3 bases read: TGCGCCAGCAGTGATGTCGCAGACAATGAG. Translating it yields CASSDVADNE. The whole CDR3 protein reads CASSDVADNEQFF. This chain connects TRBV10-1 to TRBJ2-1; D is unresolved. The read comes to an end 3 residues before the CDR3 does, leaving the germline J gene to fill in the end. There are 13 residues in the CDR3. CDR1 and CDR2 from the germline V gene are WNHNN and SYGVQD (reference sequence). V lost 3 bases, J lost 5 bases, and 8 bases lay in between.

There are many counts of this clone. The read terminates 3 residues before the CDR3 end, so the remaining end is supplied by the germline J gene. This chain connects TRBV14 to TRBJ1-2, with TRBD1 identical over 8 bases. This CDR3 spans 14 amino acids. J gave up 6 bases and V 1 base, and 4 bases lay outside the gene matches. CDR1 is SGHDN, CDR2 FVKESK, per germline. The part of the CDR3 DNA that was read is TGTGCCAGCAGCCAAGTCGGCAGGGGGCATGGC. Its protein is CASSQVGRGHG. The whole CDR3 protein is CASSQVGRGHGYTF.

This clone was seen repeatedly, ten times or more. The read ends 3 residues shy of where the CDR3 ends; the end is completed using the germline J gene. The J gene is TRBJ2-2, the V gene TRBV6-2 or TRBV6-3; 7 nucleotides line up with TRBD1. This CDR3 spans 14 amino acids. Germline CDR1 and CDR2: MNHEY and SVGEGT. The ends lost 5 bases at V and 5 bases at J; junction bases unmatched: 5. The CDR3 spells CASSAGTETGELFF. CDR3 DNA (partial): TGTGCCAGCAGTGCCGGGACAGAGACCGGGGAG.

The table lists this clone with many counts. Sequencing ends 3 residues short of the CDR3 end; the germline J gene provides the rest. The chain is built from TRBV6-1 and TRBJ1-6, with 10 nucleotides matching TRBD1. V lost 4 bases and J lost 6; bases outside the gene matches: 6. CDR1 and CDR2 (germline): MNHNS, SASEGT. CDR3 length: 16 amino acids. The part of the CDR3 DNA that was read is TGTGCCAGCAGTGTCGGACAGGGGGTGGGTAATTCACCC. It translates to CASSVGQGVGNSP. In full, the CDR3 is CASSVGQGVGNSPLHF.

In regard to this clone: The CDR3 end falls 3 residues outside the read, so it is completed with the germline J gene. The V and J genes are TRBV30 and TRBJ2-3, with TRBD2 identical over 10 bases. Germline V gene lookup returns CDR1 GTSNPN and CDR2 SVGIG (reference sequence). This CDR3 region has 17 residues. CDR3 loop: CAWSVWSGLAVGRAQYF. The DNA read from the CDR3 is TGTGCCTGGAGTGTATGGTCTGGACTAGCGGTCGGGCGGGCG.

This clone has ten or more counts. The read ends 3 residues before the CDR3 terminus; that terminus is restored from the germline J gene. The chain is built from TRBV30 and TRBJ1-2, with TRBD1 as a possible D gene (5 bases). This CDR3 has 12 residues. From germline, CDR1 is GTSNPN and CDR2 SVGIG (reference sequence). CDR3 DNA (partial): TGTGCCTGGATGAAAGGGCAGGGAGGC. This gives the protein CAWMKGQGG. The CDR3 as a whole reads CAWMKGQGGYTF.

In its sample, this clone was seen many times. Coverage ceases 3 residues before the CDR3 finishes, and the germline J gene fills in the end. The chain combines TRBV4-2 with TRBJ2-3; D is uncertain. Trimming cost V 1 base and J 0 bases, with 8 bases left between them. The CDR3 spans 15 residues. Looked up from germline, CDR1 is LGHNA and CDR2 is YNFKEQ. The covered CDR3 bases are TGTGCCAGCAGCCAAGTGCGCTTCAGCACAGATACG. It yields the protein CASSQVRFSTDT. The full CDR3 protein is CASSQVRFSTDTQYF.

On this clone itself: The read is 3 residues too short to cover the CDR3 end, so that end is filled in from the germline J gene. The chain links TRBV2 to TRBJ2-3, with 8 bases fitting TRBD2. The CDR3 length is 15 residues. Per germline, CDR1 SNHLY and CDR2 FYNNEI. CDR3 DNA (partial): TGTGCCAGCAGCTGGGGGGGCGGGAGGAGGGAGACG. Its translation: CASSWGGGRRET. The complete CDR3 sequence is CASSWGGGRRETQYF.

This clone was seen a handful of times. With the read ending 3 residues before the CDR3 end, the germline J gene is used to fill in that end. This chain joins TRBV11-2 and TRBJ2-3; TRBD2 might be the D (7 bases). The length of the CDR3 is 15 residues. Per the germline V gene, CDR1 is SGHAT and CDR2 is FQNNGV. V shed 8 bases and J shed 4 bases, with 19 bases lying between them. CDR3 DNA (partial): TGTGCCAGCTGGCTTAGGGGGGGGGTATCAGATACG. Protein product: CASWLRGGVSDT. From start to end, the CDR3 is CASWLRGGVSDTQYF. Drawing the rest from reference TRBV11-2 and TRBJ2-3, the complete variable domain is EAGVAQSPRYKIIEKRQSVAFWCNPISGHATLYWYQQILGQGPKLLIQFQNNGVVDDSQLPKDRFSAERLKGVDSTLKIQPAKLEDSAVYLCASWLRGGVSDTQYFGPGTRLTVL.

This clone has at least ten counts. The sequence runs out 3 residues before the end of the CDR3; the remainder is reconstructed from the germline J gene. J is TRBJ2-2 and V is TRBV7-3; D may correspond to TRBD1 or TRBD2 (5 bases each). Germline values: CDR1 SGHTA, CDR2 FQGTGA. V was cut by 6 bases and J by 7 bases, with 15 bases left in between. The CDR3 sequence is 14 residues long. The sequenced CDR3 bases are TGTGCCAGCAGACCGAGGGGCCGGAGCGGGGAG. Translation: CASRPRGRSGE. The full CDR3 sequence reads CASRPRGRSGELFF. The entire variable domain, with the rest obtained from reference TRBV7-3 and TRBJ2-2, is as follows: GAGVSQTPSNKVTEKGKYVELRCDPISGHTALYWYRQSLGQGPEFLIYFQGTGAADDSGLPNDRFFAVRPEGSVSTLKIQRTERGDSAVYLCASRPRGRSGELFFGEGSRLTVL.

This clone was seen many times. The read terminates 3 residues ahead of where the CDR3 ends, so the germline J gene completes it. This chain joins TRBV4-1 and TRBJ1-6; the D is unclear. V dropped 1 base and J dropped 9 bases, with 10 bases sitting between them. Germline V gene sequence: CDR1 MGHRA, CDR2 YSYEKL. This CDR3 has 14 residues. Partial CDR3 DNA: TGCGCCAGCAGCCAAGTGGCGCGGATTTCACCC. It specifies CASSQVARISP. From start to end, the CDR3 is CASSQVARISPLHF.

This clone has ten or more counts. Read coverage stops 3 residues before the CDR3 terminus; the germline J gene supplies the remainder. The chain links TRBV20-1 to TRBJ2-5; the match to TRBD1 covers 9 bases. J gave up 5 bases and V 5 bases, and 12 bases lay outside the gene matches. Germline loops: CDR1 DFQATT, CDR2 SNEGSKA (reference sequence). This CDR3 contains 15 residues. The CDR3 loop reads CSALPPGQGSETQYF. The DNA read from the CDR3 is TGCAGTGCTCTACCTCCGGGACAGGGCTCCGAGACC.

This clone was counted many times. The read is 3 residues too short to cover the CDR3 end, so that end is filled in from the germline J gene. The chain links TRBV5-4 to TRBJ1-2, with 7 bases fitting TRBD1. V lost 4 bases to trimming and J lost 3 bases; unmatched junction nucleotides: 6. This CDR3 spans 14 amino acids. Germline V gene data show CDR1 as SGHNT and CDR2 as YYREEE (reference sequence). The chain's CDR3 is CASSKGTDYYGYTF. The covered CDR3 bases are TGTGCCAGCAGCAAGGGGACAGACTACTATGGC. Supplemented by reference TRBV5-4 and TRBJ1-2, the full variable domain reads ETGVTQSPTHLIKTRGQQVTLRCSSQSGHNTVSWYQQALGQGPQFIFQYYREEENGRGNFPPRFSGLQFPNYSSELNVNALELDDSALYLCASSKGTDYYGYTFGSGTRLTVV.

This clone was detected many times. The CDR3 end lies 3 residues beyond the end of the read and is filled in from the germline J gene. Distinct nucleotide sequences in the sample also encode this CDR3. J is TRBJ2-3 and V is TRBV7-3, with D possibly being TRBD2 (6 bases). V was trimmed by 3 bases and J by 2 bases, leaving 9 bases between them. The CDR3 has 14 residues. Germline V gene sequence: CDR1 SGHTA, CDR2 FQGTGA. CDR3 DNA, as far as it was read: TGTGCCAGCAGCTTGGCGGGGCCCACAGATACG. Amino acids: CASSLAGPTDT. The whole CDR3 sequence is CASSLAGPTDTQYF.

The table lists this clone with many counts. The CDR3 bases that were read are TGTGCCAGCAGCTACAGGGGAAACACAGATACG. It specifies CASSYRGNTDT. The whole CDR3 reads CASSYRGNTDTQYF. The chain is built from TRBV5-4 and TRBJ2-3; 7 positions match TRBD1. Coverage ceases 3 residues before the CDR3 finishes, and the germline J gene fills in the end. Germline lookup yields CDR1 SGHNT and CDR2 YYREEE (reference sequence). V lost 3 bases to trimming and J lost 2 bases; unmatched junction nucleotides: 3. This CDR3 spans 14 amino acids.

This clone occurred many times. The read finishes 3 residues shy of the CDR3 end, and the germline J gene is used to complete it. The rearrangement links TRBV5-1 to TRBJ1-2, with 11 bases that match TRBD1. This CDR3 is 14 amino acids long. Germline CDR1 reads SGHRS; CDR2 reads YFSETQ. This CDR3 is CASSAGQGAGGYTF. The DNA read from the CDR3 is TGCGCCAGCAGCGCAGGACAGGGGGCGGGGGGC.